The T cell receptor beta chain described here comes from a study of regulatory and conventional T cells in RAG deficiency. Genomic DNA came from blood conventional CD4+ T cells gated CD25-low CD127-high. Study observations and caveats: Omenn syndrome and CID/AS patients had approximately 91-fold fewer unique Treg TCR beta sequences, versus around 9.4-fold elsewhere. Shannon entropy fell and Simpson indices rose in RAG-deficient patients.

Data came from immunoSEQ multiplex PCR; TCRdb stores just in-frame clones and leaves some out. The table includes more than 20,000 clones, about 92% detected once. CDR3 length: 12 amino acids. Germline lookup yields CDR1 GTSNPN and CDR2 SVGIG (reference sequence). This clone was recorded only once. The antigen is undetermined. This sample was shared with a second study, whose subject was regulatory T cells. As reported in that work: Primers: 52 TRBV forward and 13 TRBJ reverse.

Sequencing input: CD4+ T cells sorted from blood. The chain recombines TRBV30 with TRBJ1-3; D unclear. This clonotype was obtained from a human donor in good health. CDR3 DNA sequence: TGTTCATGGCAGCTCTCTGGAAACACCATATATTTT. Protein: CSWQLSGNTIYF. Drawing the rest from reference TRBV30 and TRBJ1-3, the complete variable domain is SQTIHQWPATLVQPVGSPLSLECTVEGTSNPNLYWYRQAAGRGLQLLFYSVGIGQISSEVPQNLSASRPQDRQFILSSKKLLLSDSGFYLCSWQLSGNTIYFGEGSWLTVV.